This passage covers 21 T cell receptor beta chains from one sample sequenced in a study of T cell responses to AZD1222 COVID-19 vaccine. TCRdb keeps only in-frame clones here, not all; method: immunoSEQ multiplex PCR. The sample has fewer than 130,000 clones, 70% to 90% seen once; the top ten hold around 3.2%. This specimen was peripheral blood, taken on day 0 of AZD1222 vaccination. The receptor set was obtained from an adult in good health.

This chain links TRBV28 with TRBJ2-1, with 7 bases fitting TRBD1. There are 15 residues in the CDR3. The V and J ends lost 5 bases and 0 bases, in that order; junction bases with no gene match: 4. Germline V gene data show CDR1 as MDHEN and CDR2 as SYDVKM. CDR3: CASSGDRVSYNEQFF. The CDR3 nucleotides read TGTGCCAGCAGTGGCGACAGGGTCTCCTACAATGAGCAGTTCTTC.

This chain connects TRBV4-2 to TRBJ2-1, with D uncertain. Germline CDR1 reads LGHNA; CDR2 reads YNFKEQ. CDR3 length equals 15 residues. V lost 3 bases and J lost 8, with 17 bases in between. The CDR3 sequence is CASSQGWTPKDEQFF. The DNA of the CDR3 is TGTGCCAGCAGCCAGGGGTGGACCCCCAAGGATGAGCAGTTCTTC.

The V and J genes are TRBV2 and TRBJ2-3; D is possibly TRBD1 (5 bases). V gave up 5 bases and J gave up 4 bases, with 10 bases separating them. Looked up from germline, CDR1 is SNHLY and CDR2 is FYNNEI. The CDR3 length is 13 residues. CDR3 residues: CASSNRGSDTQYF. The CDR3 coding sequence is TGTGCCAGCAGTAATAGGGGCTCAGATACGCAGTATTTT.

The V gene is TRBV2, the J gene TRBJ2-7; 9 bases map to TRBD2. V lost 5 bases, J lost 3 bases, and 11 bases stayed unmatched. This CDR3 spans 16 amino acids. CDR1 and CDR2 from the germline V gene are SNHLY and FYNNEI. CDR3 bases: TGTGCCAGCAGTTGGAGGGCGGGAGGGCCCGACTACGAGCAGTACTTC. The encoded protein is CASSWRAGGPDYEQYF.

This clone came up once. This chain links TRBV24-1 with TRBJ1-5, with D hard to call. Looked up from germline, CDR1 is KGHDR and CDR2 is SFDVKD. This CDR3 region has 14 residues. V dropped 4 bases and J dropped 4 bases, with 10 bases sitting between them. CDR3 coding DNA: TGTGCCACCAGTGACAAAAGTTCAAATCAGCCCCAGCATTTT. Encoded protein: CATSDKSSNQPQHF.

V is TRBV6-2 or TRBV6-3 and J is TRBJ1-2, with D possibly being TRBD1 (6 bases). The CDR3 is made up of 11 amino acids. The V end lost 5 bases, the J end lost 8 bases, and 9 bases lay between the germline ends. CDR1 is MNHEY, CDR2 SVGEGT, per germline. The CDR3 reads CASSRGSGYTF. As DNA, the CDR3 is TGTGCCAGCAGTAGGGGGAGCGGCTACACCTTC.

The table lists this clone with a count of one. The J gene is TRBJ2-2, the V gene TRBV7-9; D remains ambiguous. Germline CDR1 reads SEHNR; CDR2 reads FQNEAQ (reference sequence). This CDR3 contains 12 residues. Trimming cost V 5 bases and J 2 bases, with 3 bases left between them. The CDR3 loop is CASSPNTGELFF. As DNA, the CDR3 is TGTGCCAGCAGCCCCAACACCGGGGAGCTGTTTTTT.

J is TRBJ2-2 and V is TRBV4-1, with 12 bases aligning to TRBD2. V trimming: 2 bases; J trimming: 4 bases; junction bases outside the gene matches: 2. Germline CDR1 is MGHRA and CDR2 is YSYEKL. This CDR3 comprises 16 residues. The CDR3 sequence is CASSQLAGGSTGELFF. CDR3 in DNA: TGCGCCAGCAGCCAACTAGCGGGAGGGTCCACCGGGGAGCTGTTTTTT.

The chain couples TRBV19 to TRBJ2-3, with 9 nucleotides matching TRBD1. After removal of 4 bases from V and 2 bases from J, the junction contained 13 bases not matched to a gene. Looked up from germline, CDR1 is LNHDA and CDR2 is SQIVND (reference sequence). CDR3 length: 18 amino acids. This chain's CDR3 is CASSTTTGGTLNTDTQYF. CDR3 sequence (DNA): TGTGCCAGTAGTACAACGACAGGGGGAACACTAAACACAGATACGCAGTATTTT.

Here the CDR3 reads CASSPPNLAKNIQYF. As DNA, the CDR3 is TGTGCCAGCAGTCCTCCTAACCTAGCCAAAAACATTCAGTACTTC. This rearrangement joins TRBV28 to TRBJ2-4; no clear D gene. This CDR3 is 15 amino acids long. Looked up from germline, CDR1 is MDHEN and CDR2 is SYDVKM. V was cut by 5 bases and J by 0 bases, with 11 bases left in between.

This clone was counted a few times. The chain uses TRBV7-8 and TRBJ2-2; 8 nucleotides align to TRBD1. This CDR3 has 15 amino acids. Trimming removed 3 bases from V and 3 bases from J; junction bases left unmatched: 3. Per germline, CDR1 SGHVS and CDR2 FQNEAQ. The CDR3 loop reads CASSFDRGDTGELFF. Here the CDR3 DNA reads TGTGCCAGCAGCTTCGACAGGGGTGACACCGGGGAGCTGTTTTTT.

The chain carries TRBV3-1 (or the pseudogene TRBV3-2) and TRBJ1-2, with TRBD1 as a possible D gene (5 bases). The CDR3 runs to 17 residues. Germline V gene lookup returns CDR1 LGHDT and CDR2 YNNKEL (reference sequence). V gave up 0 bases and J gave up 4 bases, with 18 bases separating them. The CDR3 DNA reads TGTGCCAGCAGCCAAGACATGGGGCGGGGCAGGGCCTATGGCTACACCTTC. As protein: CASSQDMGRGRAYGYTF.

The chain uses TRBV18 and TRBJ1-5, with a weak D call TRBD1 (5 bases). The V end lost 1 base, the J end lost 3 bases, and 13 bases lay between the germline ends. This CDR3 spans 16 amino acids. Germline lookup yields CDR1 KGHSH and CDR2 LQKENI. CDR3 loop: CASSPRETEFNQPQHF. The CDR3 nucleotides read TGTGCCAGCTCACCACGTGAGACAGAGTTCAATCAGCCCCAGCATTTT.

The CDR3 here is CAWSVPPGNTEAFF. CDR3 bases: TGTGCCTGGAGTGTACCCCCGGGGAACACTGAAGCTTTCTTT. This chain joins TRBV30 and TRBJ1-1; no clear D. V dropped 0 bases and J dropped 1 base, with 9 bases sitting between them. The length of the CDR3 is 14 residues. Germline CDR1 is GTSNPN and CDR2 is SVGIG (reference sequence).

The V call is TRBV5-1, the J call TRBJ2-7; TRBD1 agrees at 7 bases. Germline-derived CDR1 and CDR2 are SGHRS and YFSETQ. The CDR3 is 12 amino acids. Trimming cost V 1 base and J 7 bases; bases outside gene matches: 2. The CDR3 loop reads CASSLNRGEQYF. The CDR3 DNA is TGCGCCAGCAGCTTGAACAGGGGAGAGCAGTACTTC.

This rearrangement joins TRBV7-9 to TRBJ1-1, with D possibly matching TRBD1 (5 bases). Germline CDR1 is SEHNR and CDR2 is FQNEAQ (reference sequence). The CDR3 consists of 15 residues. Between the trimmed V and J ends, which lost 1 base and 2 bases, there was a span of 11 bases. The CDR3 loop is CASSLGQGGNTEAFF. The CDR3 bases are TGTGCCAGCAGCTTAGGGCAGGGCGGAAACACTGAAGCTTTCTTT.

The chain joins TRBV7-2 to TRBJ1-3; D gene ambiguous. Germline V gene sequence: CDR1 SGHTA, CDR2 FQGNSA. The CDR3 sequence is 13 residues long. V was trimmed by 3 bases and J by 4 bases, leaving 7 bases between them. The CDR3 loop reads CASSLGRGNTIYF. The CDR3 coding sequence is TGTGCCAGCAGCTTGGGCAGGGGAAACACCATATATTTT.

This clone was seen only once. This chain uses TRBV9 with TRBJ1-4, with TRBD1 identical over 7 bases. CDR3 length: 16 amino acids. Germline V gene lookup returns CDR1 SGDLS and CDR2 YYNGEE. With 3 bases clipped from V and 3 bases from J, the junction kept 8 bases outside the gene matches. This CDR3 is CASSERGGTPNEKLFF. As DNA, the CDR3 is TGTGCCAGCAGCGAAAGAGGGGGCACCCCTAATGAAAAACTGTTTTTT.

The chain's CDR3 is CASSVDRGTEAFF. In DNA, the CDR3 is TGTGCCAGCAGTGTCGACAGGGGCACTGAAGCTTTCTTT. The J gene is TRBJ1-1, the V gene TRBV28; TRBD1 aligns across 8 bases. Trimming cost V 5 bases and J 4 bases; bases outside gene matches: 3. The CDR3 totals 13 residues. Germline V gene sequence: CDR1 MDHEN, CDR2 SYDVKM.

V is TRBV3-1 (or the pseudogene TRBV3-2) and J is TRBJ1-2, with TRBD1 matching 7 bases. Per germline, CDR1 LGHDT and CDR2 YNNKEL (reference sequence). The V and J ends lost 3 bases and 5 bases, in that order; junction bases with no gene match: 9. This CDR3 has 15 residues. CDR3 bases: TGTGCCAGCAGCCACCTTAGACAGGGAACATATGGCTACACCTTC. Translation gives CASSHLRQGTYGYTF.

This chain connects TRBV2 to TRBJ2-7; D remains ambiguous. Germline V gene data show CDR1 as SNHLY and CDR2 as FYNNEI. Deletions cut 5 bases from V and 4 bases from J, with 9 bases between. This CDR3 region has 12 residues. The CDR3 bases are TGTGCCAGCAGTCTGGATGCTTACGAGCAGTACTTC. It codes for CASSLDAYEQYF.